The rows below give T cell receptor beta chains drawn from one sample of a study of radiotherapy plus CTLA-4 blockade in lung cancer. Here immunoSEQ multiplex PCR was the method, and the copy in TCRdb shows in-frame clones only, minus some. Of about 77,000 clones in the sample, roughly four fifths were seen once. The material was peripheral blood, obtained from a patient treated with radiotherapy plus ipilimumab. The source of these receptors is a human donor with non-small cell lung cancer whose response to radiotherapy plus ipilimumab could not be evaluated. Both conserved end residues are part of each CDR3. Fields, in order: J gene, D gene, clone size, V gene, CDR3 DNA, CDR3 protein. The D gene is left open where the match is weak. Clone size, where shown, is once, few, many, or a class for clones that have expanded.

TRBJ1-5 . few TRBV4-3 TGCGCCAGCAGCCAAGATATTCGGGGGCAGCCCCAGCATTTT CASSQDIRGQPQHF
TRBJ1-1 . . TRBV10-3 TGTGCGGGGGGCGGGGGAGAGGGGTCTGAAGCTTTCTTT CAGGGGEGSEAFF
TRBJ2-7 TRBD2 . TRBV7-2 TGTGCCAGCAGCTTGGAGACTAGCGGGAGTACAAGGCAGTACTTC CASSLETSGSTRQYF
TRBJ2-7 TRBD1 . TRBV2 TGTGCCAGCAGTCTGCGAGGGGGCCACTACGAGCAGTACTTC CASSLRGGHYEQYF
TRBJ2-7 TRBD2 . TRBV27 TGTGCCAGCAGTTTAGGGGTAGCGGGAGTTGGCGAGCAGTACTTC CASSLGVAGVGEQYF
TRBJ2-7 . . TRBV6-5 TGTGCCAGCAGGCCCAGGGGCAACGAGCAGTACTTC CASRPRGNEQYF
TRBJ1-3 . . TRBV19 TGTGCCAGTATAGGCGGTATCTCTGGAAACACCATATATTTT CASIGGISGNTIYF
TRBJ1-5 . few TRBV19 TGTGCCAGTAGTGTAGGACCACAGGGAAATCAGCCCCAGCATTTT CASSVGPQGNQPQHF
TRBJ2-6 . few TRBV11-3 TGTGCCAGCAGAGGCAACGGAGGAACCAACTCTGGGGCCAACGTCCTGACTTTC CASRGNGGTNSGANVLTF
TRBJ2-4 TRBD2 . TRBV19 TGTGCCAGTAGTAGGTCTAGCGGGAATAAATACATTCAGTACTTC CASSRSSGNKYIQYF
TRBJ2-5 . few TRBV7-6 TGTGCCAGCAGCTATCTAGGAGAGACCCAGTACTTC CASSYLGETQYF
TRBJ2-7 . . TRBV12-5 TGTGCTAGTGGTTTGTGGTGGGAGCACTCCTCCTACGAGCAGTACTTC CASGLWWEHSSYEQYF
TRBJ2-1 TRBD2 . TRBV7-2 TGTGCCAGCAGCCCTCCTAGGGCGGGGGTAATGGCCTGGGAGCAGTTCTTC CASSPPRAGVMAWEQFF
TRBJ2-5 TRBD1 few TRBV2 TGTGCCAACCGACAGGGACGAGAGACCCAGTACTTC CANRQGRETQYF
TRBJ1-1 . . TRBV7-3 TGTGCCAGCAGCTCCACAGGGAACACTGAAGCTTTCTTT CASSSTGNTEAFF
TRBJ2-1 TRBD1 few TRBV28 TGTGCCAGCAGTTTCACAGGGGGCTCCAATGAGCAGTTCTTC CASSFTGGSNEQFF
TRBJ1-4 . few TRBV7-6 TGTGCCAGCAGCTTCCAAAGGCCCGGCAGGCCTTTTGACGAAAAACTGTTTTTT CASSFQRPGRPFDEKLFF
TRBJ1-6 . . TRBV2 TGTGCCAGCTCCTACCAGGCTGTTGAGAATTCACCCCTCCACTTT CASSYQAVENSPLHF
TRBJ2-1 . . TRBV9 TGTGCCAGCAGCGTAGGAGGTTGGCCCTACAATGAGCAGTTCTTC CASSVGGWPYNEQFF
TRBJ2-5 . . TRBV5-1 TGCGCCAGCGGCGAGGTAGGAGGAGAGACCCAGTACTTC CASGEVGGETQYF
TRBJ2-1 TRBD2 . TRBV18 TGTGCCAGCTCACCGGGACTAGCGGGGGGATACAATGAGCAGTTCTTC CASSPGLAGGYNEQFF
TRBJ2-3 TRBD1 . TRBV30 TGTGCCTGGACTCTGGGACAGAAGTCAGATACGCAGTATTTT CAWTLGQKSDTQYF
TRBJ2-7 TRBD1 once TRBV28 TGTGCCAGCAGTTTACCCGGGACAGGGGTTGGAAAGCAGTACTTC CASSLPGTGVGKQYF
TRBJ1-1 . . TRBV12-5 TGTGCTAGTGCCACGACCTTGGGGAGGATTCCAGGCAACACTGAAGCTTTCTTT CASATTLGRIPGNTEAFF
TRBJ2-3 TRBD2 few TRBV9 TGTGCCAGCAGCGCTAGCGGGGGGATTAGCACAGATACGCAGTATTTT CASSASGGISTDTQYF
TRBJ2-5 TRBD2 . TRBV4-3 TGCGCCAGCAGCCAAGATGGGGGCACTAGCGGGGGTGGCCAAGAGACCCAGTACTTC CASSQDGGTSGGGQETQYF
TRBJ2-3 TRBD2 few TRBV7-9 TGTGCCAGCAGCTTAGGGACTAGCGGGAGGGAAGATACGCAGTATTTT CASSLGTSGREDTQYF
TRBJ2-7 TRBD1 few TRBV15 TGTGCCACCCTTGGGGACAGGGCGGAGCAGTACTTC CATLGDRAEQYF
TRBJ1-1 TRBD1 . TRBV18 TGTGCCAGCTCACCACCAGGGGGCTGGAACACTGAAGCTTTCTTT CASSPPGGWNTEAFF
TRBJ2-7 TRBD1 . TRBV29-1 TGCAGCGTTACAGGGGCCGCCTACGAGCAGTACTTC CSVTGAAYEQYF
TRBJ1-4 . . TRBV28 TGTGCCAGCAGTTCGGAGGTGGGCTTAGTGTTTTTT CASSSEVGLVFF
TRBJ2-6 . . TRBV5-4 TGTGCCAGCAGCTTAGAGCGGTTGGCACTTGGGGCCAACGTCCTGACTTTC CASSLERLALGANVLTF
TRBJ2-1 . few TRBV27 TGTGCCAGCAGTTTGTCGACAGTTACCTACAATGAGCAGTTCTTC CASSLSTVTYNEQFF
TRBJ2-4 TRBD2 . TRBV10-1 TGCGCCAGCAGTGAGAATTGGTCTAGCGGGACCCAAAACATTCAGTACTTC CASSENWSSGTQNIQYF
TRBJ2-7 . once TRBV6-4 TGTGCCAGCAGTGACTCAGGAGGGATCTCCTACGAGCAGTACTTC CASSDSGGISYEQYF
TRBJ2-6 . few TRBV30 TGTGCCTGGAGTTTGAGCTCTGGGGCCAACGTCCTGACTTTC CAWSLSSGANVLTF
TRBJ1-1 TRBD1 once TRBV6-1 TGTGCCAGCAGTGAAGCCGGACAGGGAAGCAAAGCTTTCTTT CASSEAGQGSKAFF
TRBJ2-4 . . TRBV5-6 TGTGCCAGCAGCCGGGGACATCGCCGCAACATTCAGTACTTC CASSRGHRRNIQYF
TRBJ2-7 TRBD1 . TRBV5-4 TGTGCCAGCAGCACGGGACAGGGGTTATTCTACGAGCAGTACTTC CASSTGQGLFYEQYF
TRBJ1-1 TRBD1 . TRBV10-3 TGTGCCATCAGTGAGAGAACCGGGACAGGGAACACTGAAGCTTTCTTT CAISERTGTGNTEAFF
TRBJ2-5 TRBD2 . TRBV10-3 TGTGCCATCAGTGAGTCACTAGCGGGGAAAGAGACCCAGTACTTC CAISESLAGKETQYF
TRBJ1-1 . . TRBV30 TGTGCCTGGAGTTCCCGACGGGGGACGGGCACTGAAGCTTTCTTT CAWSSRRGTGTEAFF
TRBJ2-2 TRBD1 . TRBV7-9 TGTGCCTCAAAACCGAGGACAGGGGACTACACCGGGGAGCTGTTTTTT CASKPRTGDYTGELFF
TRBJ1-1 . . TRBV30 TGTGCCTGGAGTGTATTCCACAGGGTGAACACTGAAGCTTTCTTT CAWSVFHRVNTEAFF
TRBJ1-1 . . TRBV5-6 TGTGCCAGCAGCTACGGGAACGCGAACACTGAAGCTTTCTTT CASSYGNANTEAFF
TRBJ2-1 . once TRBV4-2 TGTGCCAGCAGCCAAGAAACAGGCTTAACCTACAATGAGCAGTTCTTC CASSQETGLTYNEQFF
TRBJ1-2 . few TRBV19 TGTGCCAGCAACTGGGAAACAGGGCGGAGGAACTATGGCTACACCTTC CASNWETGRRNYGYTF
TRBJ2-7 TRBD1 . TRBV6-1 TGTGCCACCACGGACAGGGGTTCCTACGAGCAGTACTTC CATTDRGSYEQYF
TRBJ2-5 . . TRBV12-2 TGTGCAAGTCGCCACAGGGGCGAAGAGACCCAGTACTTC CASRHRGEETQYF
TRBJ1-1 . . TRBV19 TGTGCCAGTAGTGAATCGACACCGCACCCCACTGAAGCTTTCTTT CASSESTPHPTEAFF